The present T cell receptor (beta chain) was sequenced within a study of shared clonotypes between healthy human individuals. Study results and caveats: In the sorted subsets, rarefaction showed sequencing was incomplete despite large depth.

The method was immunoSEQ multiplex PCR; TCRdb's version includes in-frame clones alone and lacks a portion of them. The sample consists of approximately 1,500,000 clones, roughly 98% of them appearing once. The study separated CD4+ cells into CD45RA+ naive and CD45RA-negative memory subsets. This CDR3 contains 14 residues. CDR1 and CDR2 from the germline V gene are SGHNT and YYREEE (reference sequence). Deletions cut 3 bases from V and 1 base from J, with 10 bases between. In the case of this clone: The target antigen is unknown.

This sequence joins TRBV5-4 and TRBJ1-1; no definite D call. Sequenced: naive CD4+ T cells sorted from blood. Specified subset: CD45RA+ positively selected. This TCR was recovered from a man younger than 45 in good health. In DNA, the CDR3 is TGTGCCAGCAGCTCCAAACAGAAGAACACTGAAGCTTTCTTT. Translated, it gives CASSSKQKNTEAFF. Filled out from reference TRBV5-4 and TRBJ1-1, the complete variable domain reads ETGVTQSPTHLIKTRGQQVTLRCSSQSGHNTVSWYQQALGQGPQFIFQYYREEENGRGNFPPRFSGLQFPNYSSELNVNALELDDSALYLCASSSKQKNTEAFFGQGTRLTVV.